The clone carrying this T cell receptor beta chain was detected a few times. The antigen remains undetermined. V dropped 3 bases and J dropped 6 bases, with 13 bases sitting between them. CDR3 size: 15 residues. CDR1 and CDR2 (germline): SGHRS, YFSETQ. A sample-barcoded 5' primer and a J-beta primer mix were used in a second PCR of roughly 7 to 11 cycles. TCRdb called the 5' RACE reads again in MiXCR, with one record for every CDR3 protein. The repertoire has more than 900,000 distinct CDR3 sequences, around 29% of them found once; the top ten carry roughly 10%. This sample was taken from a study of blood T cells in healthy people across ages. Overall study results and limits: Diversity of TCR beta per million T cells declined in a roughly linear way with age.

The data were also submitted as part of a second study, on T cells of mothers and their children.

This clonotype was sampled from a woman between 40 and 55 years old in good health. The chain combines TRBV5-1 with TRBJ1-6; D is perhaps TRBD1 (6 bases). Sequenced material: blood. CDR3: CASSSIQGSNSPLHF. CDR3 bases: TGCGCCAGCAGCTCCATACAGGGATCTAATTCACCCCTCCACTTT.